A selection of T cell receptor beta chains follows, all from one sample in a study of T cell responses to AZD1222 COVID-19 vaccine. Profiling relied on immunoSEQ multiplex PCR, and the TCRdb table lists in-frame clones only, not all of them. The sample contains 150,000 or so clones, approximately 91% of which appear only once. Sequenced here: peripheral blood, sampled 28 days after the second AZD1222 dose. The receptors were gathered from an adult who received the AZD1222 COVID-19 vaccine. CDR3s include the opening cysteine and the closing phenylalanine or tryptophan. D genes are given only for firm matches. Expanded clones get a size class; other rows say once, few or many, or leave the size out.

D: .; size: .; V: TRBV24-1; length: 14; J: TRBJ2-2; DNA: TGTGCCACCCCGGGGACCCGAGACACCGGGGAGCTGTTTTTT; CDR3: CATPGTRDTGELFF
D: TRBD1; size: .; V: TRBV5-1; length: 16; J: TRBJ1-1; DNA: TGCGCCAGCAGCCCCACATCCGGGACAGACAACACTGAAGCTTTCTTT; CDR3: CASSPTSGTDNTEAFF
D: TRBD2; size: once; V: TRBV2; length: 14; J: TRBJ2-7; DNA: TGTGCCAGCAACCCTAGCGGGTCTTCCTACGAGCAGTACTTC; CDR3: CASNPSGSSYEQYF
D: TRBD1; size: .; V: TRBV2; length: 16; J: TRBJ1-1; DNA: TGTGCCAGCAGTGAAGGGGAGGGGGCGAGGGACACTGAAGCTTTCTTT; CDR3: CASSEGEGARDTEAFF
D: .; size: .; V: TRBV5-1; length: 15; J: TRBJ1-1; DNA: TGCGCCAGCAGCTTGGTCGGGACGGGGAACACTGAAGCTTTCTTT; CDR3: CASSLVGTGNTEAFF
D: .; size: few; V: TRBV9; length: 14; J: TRBJ2-2; DNA: TGTGCCAGCAGCGGGAGCCCCAACACCGGGGAGCTGTTTTTT; CDR3: CASSGSPNTGELFF
D: TRBD1; size: .; V: TRBV7-9; length: 14; J: TRBJ1-1; DNA: TGTGCCAGCTCCTACAGGGGGGAGAACACTGAAGCTTTCTTT; CDR3: CASSYRGENTEAFF
D: .; size: .; V: TRBV6-6; length: 13; J: TRBJ2-1; DNA: TGTGCCAGCAAGGGCAGCTCCTACAATGAGCAGTTCTTC; CDR3: CASKGSSYNEQFF
D: .; size: .; V: TRBV28; length: 15; J: TRBJ1-5; DNA: TGTGCCAGCAGATCTCACAGGGTTGGTAGTCAGCCCCAGCATTTT; CDR3: CASRSHRVGSQPQHF
D: TRBD2; size: .; V: TRBV5-5; length: 16; J: TRBJ2-1; DNA: TGTGCCAGCAGCGGGTTGACTAGCGGGAGAGGAAATGAGCAGTTCTTC; CDR3: CASSGLTSGRGNEQFF